This T cell receptor (beta chain) was recorded in a study of PD-L1 blockade in urothelial cancer. The sample's time point: pretreatment peripheral blood. Each patient gave between 1 and 8 samples of peripheral blood mononuclear cells, which were collected pretreatment and during treatment. Trimming at V came to 3 bases and at J to 6 bases, leaving 8 bases not matched to a gene. Germline-derived CDR1 and CDR2 are SGHNT and YYREEE (reference sequence). This CDR3 has 15 residues. This clone was seen only once. Measured with immunoSEQ multiplex PCR; TCRdb has only the in-frame clones, and not every one. The data show approximately 52,000 clones, with roughly 87% seen just once and approximately 15% held by the top ten.

The chain uses TRBV5-4 and TRBJ2-7; 11 bases agree with TRBD2. This clonotype was obtained from a man aged 65 to 79 with urothelial cancer. Sequenced material: PBMCs, taken around atezolizumab (anti-PD-L1) treatment. CDR3 amino acids: CASSSRLAGKGEQYF. CDR3 DNA sequence: TGTGCCAGCAGCTCCCGACTAGCGGGAAAAGGCGAGCAGTACTTC.